This is a list of T cell receptor beta chains from one sample in a study of blood T cells in healthy people across ages. TCRdb used MiXCR to reprocess the 5' RACE reads, holding one entry per CDR3 protein. The sample shows about 1 million distinct CDR3 sequences, more than 35% of them seen only once. Source material: blood. All receptors come from a woman aged 55-75 years in good health. CDR3s include the opening cysteine and the closing phenylalanine or tryptophan. A D gene is named only where the DNA matches it firmly. Clone size is given for some rows only: seen once, a few or many times, or a class if the clone is expanded.

v_call	clone_size	d_call	j_call	cdr3_nt	cdr3_aa
TRBV3-1	NA	TRBD2	TRBJ2-3	TGTGCCAGCAGCCCCTTAGCGGGAGCCCGCACAGATACGCAGTATTTT	CASSPLAGARTDTQYF
TRBV11-2	NA	NA	TRBJ2-3	TGTGCCAGCAGGGGGACTCCGTCCGATACGCAGTATTTT	CASRGTPSDTQYF
TRBV2	NA	TRBD1	TRBJ2-7	TGTGCCAGCAGGTCCCGGGGACAGAACTACGAGCAGTACTTC	CASRSRGQNYEQYF
TRBV12-3/TRBV12-4	NA	NA	TRBJ1-4	TGTGCCAGCAGTTTAGGGGCGGAAAAACTGTTTTTT	CASSLGAEKLFF
TRBV7-2	NA	NA	TRBJ1-2	TGTGCCAGCAGCTTAGCTGAGGGTTCGGGGCAGGGGACTTCCTATGGCTACACCTTC	CASSLAEGSGQGTSYGYTF
TRBV12-3/TRBV12-4	NA	NA	TRBJ2-1	TGTGCCAGCACCTATATCAATGAGCAGTTCTTC	CASTYINEQFF
TRBV20-1	NA	NA	TRBJ2-5	TGCAGTGCTGGGCGGACCCAAGAGACCCAGTACTTC	CSAGRTQETQYF
TRBV5-1	NA	TRBD2	TRBJ2-7	TGCGCCAGCAGCCGTCTAGCGGGAACAGGCGAGCAGTACTTC	CASSRLAGTGEQYF
TRBV28	NA	NA	TRBJ1-1	TGTGCCAGCACCCTACTTCAAAACACTGAAGCTTTCTTT	CASTLLQNTEAFF
TRBV20-1	NA	NA	TRBJ2-7	TGCAGTGCTACTCCCCCGGCAGCAGCACCCTACGAGCAGTACTTC	CSATPPAAAPYEQYF
TRBV2	NA	TRBD2	TRBJ2-1	TGTGCCAGCAGCCCTGAGACTAGCGGGGGGGCAGATTTTCCCTACAATGAGCAGTTCTTC	CASSPETSGGADFPYNEQFF
TRBV7-9	few	NA	TRBJ1-2	TGTGCCAGCAGCCCCCAACAGGCTATCTACTATGGCTACACCTTC	CASSPQQAIYYGYTF
TRBV2	few	TRBD1	TRBJ1-5	TGTGCCAGCAGTCCGGACAGGGATAATCAGCCCCAGCATTTT	CASSPDRDNQPQHF
TRBV12-3/TRBV12-4	NA	NA	TRBJ2-3	TGTGCCAGCAGTTTAGTGAAGGAGGATACGCAGTATTTT	CASSLVKEDTQYF
TRBV4-1	few	TRBD1	TRBJ2-1	TGCGCCAGCAGCCAAGAGGGGACAGGGACCTACAATGAGCAGTTCTTC	CASSQEGTGTYNEQFF
TRBV3-1	few	NA	TRBJ2-3	TGTGCCAGCAGCTCTCTGGGTGCGGCTACAGATACGCAGTATTTT	CASSSLGAATDTQYF
TRBV10-3	few	NA	TRBJ2-5	TGTGCCATCAGTGCTAGTCTCGGCCAAGAGACCCAGTACTTC	CAISASLGQETQYF
TRBV6-1	NA	TRBD1	TRBJ2-7	TGTGCCAGCAGTGCCTCTTTAGTCAGGGGGAATTTCTACGAGCAGTACTTC	CASSASLVRGNFYEQYF
TRBV12-3/TRBV12-4	few	NA	TRBJ2-7	TGTGCCAGCAGTTTTGTGGGTGCTGATGGTCCCTACGAGCAGTACTTC	CASSFVGADGPYEQYF
TRBV4-1	NA	TRBD2	TRBJ2-1	TGCGCCAGCAGCCTCCGGGAGGGCCAAGTTTGGGAGCAGTTCTTC	CASSLREGQVWEQFF
TRBV3-1	NA	NA	TRBJ2-1	TGTGCCAGCAGCCCCCGGGTAGGGGCTGGCGGGGTATACAATGAGCAGTTCTTC	CASSPRVGAGGVYNEQFF
TRBV6-5	NA	TRBD2	TRBJ2-3	TGTGCCAGCAGTTCAGTAAGCGGGGTCACAGATACGCAGTATTTT	CASSSVSGVTDTQYF
TRBV24-1	NA	TRBD2	TRBJ2-1	TGTGCCACCAGTGATAAGCGGGGAAAGATCAATGAGCAGTTCTTC	CATSDKRGKINEQFF
TRBV6-5	NA	TRBD1	TRBJ2-7	TGTGCCAGTGCGGACAGGGTTACCTACGAGCAGTACTTC	CASADRVTYEQYF
TRBV5-6	few	NA	TRBJ2-5	TGTGCCAGCAGCTCCACAGGGGAGGAGGAGACCCAGTACTTC	CASSSTGEEETQYF
TRBV7-6	NA	NA	TRBJ1-4	TGTGCCACCCAACAGCGTTACAATGAAAAACTGTTTTTT	CATQQRYNEKLFF
TRBV9	NA	NA	TRBJ2-3	TGTGCCAGCAGCGTAGTAATGGGTCAGGCAGATACGCAGTATTTT	CASSVVMGQADTQYF
TRBV9	NA	NA	TRBJ1-2	TGTGCCAGCAGCCCTCAGGGAAAGGAAGGGTATGGCTACACCTTC	CASSPQGKEGYGYTF
TRBV5-1	few	TRBD1	TRBJ2-7	TGCGCCAGCAGCCTACCGAGACAGGGAATTTACGAGCAGTACTTC	CASSLPRQGIYEQYF
TRBV3-1	NA	TRBD2	TRBJ2-1	TGTGCCAGCAGCCAAGGGACTAGCGGGATCTTGGAGCAGTTCTTC	CASSQGTSGILEQFF
TRBV10-1	many	TRBD1	TRBJ2-5	TGCGCCAGCAGTGAGTCTTTGACAGGGAAAGAGACCCAGTACTTC	CASSESLTGKETQYF
TRBV7-9	NA	NA	TRBJ2-5	TGTGCCAGCAGGGGCGGGCAAGAGACCCAGTACTTC	CASRGGQETQYF
TRBV5-1	NA	NA	TRBJ2-5	TGCGCCAGCAGCTTGTACCTAGCGATCGACAATGAGCAGTACTTC	CASSLYLAIDNEQYF
TRBV5-5	NA	TRBD2	TRBJ2-1	TGTGCCAGCAGCTTCGGACTAGCGCTTAACAATGAGCAGTTCTTC	CASSFGLALNNEQFF
TRBV6-5	few	NA	TRBJ1-6	TGTGCCAGCAGTCCCCTCGCAGGAGCGATTAATTCACCCCTCCACTTT	CASSPLAGAINSPLHF
TRBV9	few	TRBD2	TRBJ2-3	TGTGCCAGCAGCGTCGCCCGGGGGGGTCTCACAGATACGCAGTATTTT	CASSVARGGLTDTQYF
TRBV27	NA	TRBD2	TRBJ2-3	TGTGCCAGCAGGGGACCTAGCGGACCCACAGATACGCAGTATTTT	CASRGPSGPTDTQYF
TRBV29-1	few	NA	TRBJ2-1	TGCAGCGTTTCGGAGTTTGGGAACAATGAGCAGTTCTTC	CSVSEFGNNEQFF
TRBV7-2	NA	TRBD1	TRBJ1-4	TGTGCCAGCAGCGTCGGGACAGTTAATGAAAAACTGTTTTTT	CASSVGTVNEKLFF
TRBV4-3	NA	NA	TRBJ1-4	TGCGCCAGCAGCCAAGATGAATCAGGGCTTAAAGAAAAACTGTTTTTT	CASSQDESGLKEKLFF